This TCR beta chain was captured in a study of cytomegalovirus exposure and HLA in healthy donors. The ends were cut back, 4 bases at V and 1 base at J, with 12 bases in the middle. Germline CDR1 and CDR2: SGDLS and YYNGEE. This CDR3 has 15 amino acids. The PCR made use of 60 Vbeta and 13 Jbeta primers. Sequenced by immunoSEQ multiplex PCR; TCRdb stores in-frame clones only, minus some. Of about 140,000 clones listed, 65% to 85% were seen once; the top ten hold less than 3%. This chain joins TRBV9 and TRBJ2-1, with D unresolved. Sequenced: PBMCs. The TCR sequence derives from a man in his fifties or sixties in good health and CMV-seronegative. CDR3 residues: CASSFTTESYNEQFF. The CDR3, as DNA: TGTGCCAGCAGCTTCACCACAGAATCCTACAATGAGCAGTTCTTC.